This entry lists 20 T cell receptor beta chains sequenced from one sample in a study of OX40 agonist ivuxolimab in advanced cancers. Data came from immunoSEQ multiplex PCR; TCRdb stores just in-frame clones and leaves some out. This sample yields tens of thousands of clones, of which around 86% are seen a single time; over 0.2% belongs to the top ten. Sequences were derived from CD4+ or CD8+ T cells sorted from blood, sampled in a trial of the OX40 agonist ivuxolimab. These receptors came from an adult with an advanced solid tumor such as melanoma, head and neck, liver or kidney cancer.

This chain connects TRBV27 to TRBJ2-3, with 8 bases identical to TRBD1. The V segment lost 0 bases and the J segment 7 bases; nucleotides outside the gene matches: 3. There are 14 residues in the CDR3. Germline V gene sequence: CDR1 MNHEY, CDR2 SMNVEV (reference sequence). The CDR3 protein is CASSLSDRGYTQYF. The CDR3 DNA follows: TGTGCCAGCAGTTTATCAGACAGGGGCTATACGCAGTATTTT.

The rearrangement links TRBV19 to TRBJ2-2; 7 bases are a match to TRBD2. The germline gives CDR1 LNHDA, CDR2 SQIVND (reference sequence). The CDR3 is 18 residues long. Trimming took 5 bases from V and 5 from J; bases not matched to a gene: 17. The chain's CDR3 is CASSPSGLSLRHTGELFF. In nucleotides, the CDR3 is TGTGCCAGTAGTCCCTCGGGACTATCATTGAGACATACCGGGGAGCTGTTTTTT. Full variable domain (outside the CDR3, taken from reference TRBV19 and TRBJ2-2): DGGITQSPKYLFRKEGQNVTLSCEQNLNHDAMYWYRQDPGQGLRLIYYSQIVNDFQKGDIAEGYSVSREKKESFPLTVTSAQKNPTAFYLCASSPSGLSLRHTGELFFGEGSRLTVL.

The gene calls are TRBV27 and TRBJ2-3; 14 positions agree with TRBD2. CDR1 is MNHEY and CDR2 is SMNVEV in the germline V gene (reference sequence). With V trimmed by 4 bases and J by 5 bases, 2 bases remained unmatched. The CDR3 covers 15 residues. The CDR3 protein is CASSSGLAGGDTQYF. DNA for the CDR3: TGTGCCAGCAGTTCCGGACTAGCGGGAGGAGATACGCAGTATTTT.

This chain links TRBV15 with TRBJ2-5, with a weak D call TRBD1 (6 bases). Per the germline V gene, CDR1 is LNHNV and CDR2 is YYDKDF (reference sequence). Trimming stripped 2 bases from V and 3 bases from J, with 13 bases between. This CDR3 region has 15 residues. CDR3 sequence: CATSRQGQWEETQYF. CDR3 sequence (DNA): TGTGCCACCAGCAGACAGGGGCAGTGGGAAGAGACCCAGTACTTC.

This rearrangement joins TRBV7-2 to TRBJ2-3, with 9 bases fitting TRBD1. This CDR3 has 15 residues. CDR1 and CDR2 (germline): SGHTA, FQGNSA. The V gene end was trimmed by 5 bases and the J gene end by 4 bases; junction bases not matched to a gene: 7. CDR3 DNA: TGTGCCAGCAGCACCGGACAGGGGCGTCCAGATACGCAGTATTTT. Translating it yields CASSTGQGRPDTQYF.

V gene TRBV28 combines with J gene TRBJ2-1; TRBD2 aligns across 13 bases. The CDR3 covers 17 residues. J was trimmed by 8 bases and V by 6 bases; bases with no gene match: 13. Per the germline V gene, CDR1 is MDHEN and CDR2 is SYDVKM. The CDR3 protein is CASSPWGWTSGSDEQFF. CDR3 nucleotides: TGTGCCAGCAGCCCATGGGGATGGACTAGCGGGAGTGATGAGCAGTTCTTC.

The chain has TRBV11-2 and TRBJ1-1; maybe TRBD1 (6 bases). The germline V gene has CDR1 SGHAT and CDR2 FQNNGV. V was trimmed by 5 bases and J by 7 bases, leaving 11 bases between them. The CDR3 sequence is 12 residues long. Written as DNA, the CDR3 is TGTGCCAGCAGCCTTCAACAGGGTGAAGCTTTCTTT. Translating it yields CASSLQQGEAFF.

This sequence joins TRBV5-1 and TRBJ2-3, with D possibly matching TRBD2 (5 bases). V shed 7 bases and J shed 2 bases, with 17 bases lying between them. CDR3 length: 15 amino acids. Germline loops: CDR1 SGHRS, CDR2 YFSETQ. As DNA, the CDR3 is TGCGCCAGCGACTACGGTCAGGCGAACACAGATACGCAGTATTTT. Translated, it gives CASDYGQANTDTQYF.

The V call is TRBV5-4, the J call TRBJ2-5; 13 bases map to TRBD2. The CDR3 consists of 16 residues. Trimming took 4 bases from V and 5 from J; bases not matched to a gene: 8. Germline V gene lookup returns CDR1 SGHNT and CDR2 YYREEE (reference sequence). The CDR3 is CASSPRTSGRLETQYF. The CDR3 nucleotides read TGTGCCAGCAGCCCGAGGACTAGCGGGAGATTGGAGACCCAGTACTTC. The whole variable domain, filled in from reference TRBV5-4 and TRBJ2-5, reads ETGVTQSPTHLIKTRGQQVTLRCSSQSGHNTVSWYQQALGQGPQFIFQYYREEENGRGNFPPRFSGLQFPNYSSELNVNALELDDSALYLCASSPRTSGRLETQYFGPGTRLLVL.

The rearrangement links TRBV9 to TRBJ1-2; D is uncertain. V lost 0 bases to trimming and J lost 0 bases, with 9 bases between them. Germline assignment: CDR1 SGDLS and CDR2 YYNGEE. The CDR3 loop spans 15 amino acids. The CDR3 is CASSVADTANYGYTF. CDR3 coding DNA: TGTGCCAGCAGCGTAGCTGACACCGCTAACTATGGCTACACCTTC. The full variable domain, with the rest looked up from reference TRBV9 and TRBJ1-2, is DSGVTQTPKHLITATGQRVTLRCSPRSGDLSVYWYQQSLDQGLQFLIQYYNGEERAKGNILERFSAQQFPDLHSELNLSSLELGDSALYFCASSVADTANYGYTFGSGTRLTVV.

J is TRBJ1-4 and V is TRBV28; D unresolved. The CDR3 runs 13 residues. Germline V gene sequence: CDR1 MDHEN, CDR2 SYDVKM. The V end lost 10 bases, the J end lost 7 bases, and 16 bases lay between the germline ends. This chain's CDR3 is CATLTPGSEKLFF. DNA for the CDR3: TGTGCCACCTTAACCCCAGGTTCTGAAAAACTGTTTTTT. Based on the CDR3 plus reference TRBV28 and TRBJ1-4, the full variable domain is DVKVTQSSRYLVKRTGEKVFLECVQDMDHENMFWYRQDPGLGLRLIYFSYDVKMKEKGDIPEGYSVSREKKERFSLILESASTNQTSMYLCATLTPGSEKLFFGSGTQLSVL.

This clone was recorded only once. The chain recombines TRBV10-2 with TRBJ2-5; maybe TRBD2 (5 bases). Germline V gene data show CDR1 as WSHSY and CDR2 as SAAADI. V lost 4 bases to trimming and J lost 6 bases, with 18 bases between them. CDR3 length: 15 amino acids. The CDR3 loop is CASSGYEDWHKTQYF. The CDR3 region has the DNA TGCGCCAGCAGTGGGTATGAGGACTGGCATAAGACCCAGTACTTC.

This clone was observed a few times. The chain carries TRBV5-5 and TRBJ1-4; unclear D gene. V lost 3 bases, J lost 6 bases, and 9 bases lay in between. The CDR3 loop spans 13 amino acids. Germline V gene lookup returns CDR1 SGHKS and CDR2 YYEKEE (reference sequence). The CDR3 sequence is CASSSEGYEKLFF. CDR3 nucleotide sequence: TGTGCCAGCAGCTCCGAAGGGTATGAAAAACTGTTTTTT.

The DNA for the CDR3 is TGTGCCAGCAGTGAAGACGGCAGTCGTAGCTATGGCTACACCTTC. It codes for CASSEDGSRSYGYTF. The chain combines TRBV6-1 with TRBJ1-2; unclear D gene. The CDR3 contains 15 residues. V shed 1 base and J shed 4 bases, with 13 bases lying between them. Germline CDR1 reads MNHNS; CDR2 reads SASEGT.

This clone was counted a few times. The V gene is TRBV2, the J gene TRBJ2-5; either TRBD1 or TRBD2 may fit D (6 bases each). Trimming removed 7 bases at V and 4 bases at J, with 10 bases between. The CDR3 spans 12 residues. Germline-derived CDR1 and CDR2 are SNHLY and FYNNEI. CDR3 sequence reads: CASIRGPETQYF. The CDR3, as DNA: TGTGCCAGCATCCGGGGGCCAGAGACCCAGTACTTC. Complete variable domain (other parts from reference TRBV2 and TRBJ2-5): EPEVTQTPSHQVTQMGQEVILRCVPISNHLYFYWYRQILGQKVEFLVSFYNNEISEKSEIFDDQFSVERPDGSNFTLKIRSTKLEDSAMYFCASIRGPETQYFGPGTRLLVL.

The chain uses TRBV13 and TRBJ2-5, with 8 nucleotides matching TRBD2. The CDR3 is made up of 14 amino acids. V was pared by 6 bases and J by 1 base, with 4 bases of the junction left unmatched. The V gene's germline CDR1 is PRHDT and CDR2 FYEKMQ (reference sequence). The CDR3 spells CASSFGGGQETQYF. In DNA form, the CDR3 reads TGTGCCAGCAGTTTCGGGGGGGGCCAAGAGACCCAGTACTTC.

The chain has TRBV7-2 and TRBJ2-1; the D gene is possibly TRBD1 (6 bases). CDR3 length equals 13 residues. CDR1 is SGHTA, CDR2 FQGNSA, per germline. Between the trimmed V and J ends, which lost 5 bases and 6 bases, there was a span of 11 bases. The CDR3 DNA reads TGTGCCAGCAGCCTAAGACAGGTCAATGAGCAGTTCTTC. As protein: CASSLRQVNEQFF.

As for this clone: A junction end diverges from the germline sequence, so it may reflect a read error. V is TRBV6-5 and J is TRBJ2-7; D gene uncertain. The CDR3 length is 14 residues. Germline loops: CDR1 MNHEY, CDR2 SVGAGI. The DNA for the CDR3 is TGTGCCATCAGTGAGACAAGTAACTCCTACGAGCAGTACTTC. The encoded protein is CAISETSNSYEQYF.

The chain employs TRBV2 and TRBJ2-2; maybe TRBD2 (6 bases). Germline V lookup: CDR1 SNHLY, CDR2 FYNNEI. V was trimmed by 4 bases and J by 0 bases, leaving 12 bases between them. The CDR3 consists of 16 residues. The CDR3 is CASSGGGLANTGELFF. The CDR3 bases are TGTGCCAGCAGTGGGGGAGGCCTCGCGAACACCGGGGAGCTGTTTTTT.

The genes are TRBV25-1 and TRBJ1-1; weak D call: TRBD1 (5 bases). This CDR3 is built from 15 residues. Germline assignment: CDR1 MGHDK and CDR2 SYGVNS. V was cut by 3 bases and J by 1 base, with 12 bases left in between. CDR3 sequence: CASSDAGRANTEAFF. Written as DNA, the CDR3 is TGTGCCAGCAGTGACGCGGGACGGGCGAACACTGAAGCTTTCTTT.